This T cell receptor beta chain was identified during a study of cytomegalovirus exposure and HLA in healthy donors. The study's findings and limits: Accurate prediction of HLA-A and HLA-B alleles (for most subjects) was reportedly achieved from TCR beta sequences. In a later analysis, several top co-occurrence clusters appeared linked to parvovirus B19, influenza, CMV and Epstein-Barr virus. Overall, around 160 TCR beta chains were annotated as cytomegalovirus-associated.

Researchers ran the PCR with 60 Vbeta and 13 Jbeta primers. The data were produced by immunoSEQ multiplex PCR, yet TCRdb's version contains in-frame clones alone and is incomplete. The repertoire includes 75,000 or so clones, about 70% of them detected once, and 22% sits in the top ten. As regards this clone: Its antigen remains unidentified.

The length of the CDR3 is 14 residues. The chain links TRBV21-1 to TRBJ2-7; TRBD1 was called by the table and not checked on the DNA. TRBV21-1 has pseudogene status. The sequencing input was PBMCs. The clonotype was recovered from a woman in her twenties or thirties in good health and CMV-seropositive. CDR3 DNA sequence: TGTGCCAGCAGAGAGACACGGTTCCTTGACGAGCAGTACTTC. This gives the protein CASRETRFLDEQYF.